What follows are 20 T cell receptor beta chains derived from one specimen sequenced in a study of regulatory T cells in long-lasting Graves disease. Specified time point: newly diagnosed GD, antithyroid drugs for less than 3 months. PBMC-extracted RNA yielded the TCR library. According to the study, TCR beta libraries were built with iRepertoire HTBI primers and CDR3-region Arm-PCR. TCRdb re-called the multiplex PCR reads through MiXCR, storing one row per CDR3 protein. The data show 540,000 or so distinct CDR3 sequences, with about 13% seen just once and 10% held by the top ten. This same sample was also part of a study on T cells in Graves' hyperthyroidism and ophthalmopathy.

Here the sequenced sample was peripheral blood mononuclear cells (PBMCs), taken at new diagnosis, from a patient treated with antithyroid drugs. These receptor sequences come from a young man with Graves disease.

This clonotype was counted at least ten times. The genes are TRBV7-9 and TRBJ2-3; D perhaps matches TRBD2 (9 bases). V shed 7 bases and J shed 5 bases, with 28 bases lying between them. Germline V lookup: CDR1 SEHNR, CDR2 FQNEAQ (reference sequence). The CDR3 covers 18 residues. CDR3 DNA sequence: TGTGCCAGCACACCCAGGACAGGGCTTGAACTAGCGGGAGATACGCAGTATTTT. It specifies CASTPRTGLELAGDTQYF.

As concerns this clonotype: The conserved phenylalanine or tryptophan is not found at the CDR3 terminus, so this likely reflects a read error. The chain joins TRBV6-1 to TRBJ2-1, with D tentatively TRBD1 or TRBD2 (6 bases each). Between the trimmed V and J ends, which lost 6 bases and 13 bases, there was a span of 19 bases. Germline values: CDR1 MNHNS, CDR2 SASEGT. The CDR3 spans 13 residues. The CDR3 spells CASSLQPGGAQFL. Written as DNA, the CDR3 is TGTGCCAGCAGCCTCCAACCCGGGGGCGCCCAGTTCCTC.

Of note for this clonotype: A much larger clone sits a single nucleotide away, making a read error possible. The V gene is TRBV2, the J gene TRBJ2-7; 12 bases are shared with TRBD2. The V segment lost 4 bases and the J segment 7 bases; nucleotides outside the gene matches: 5. The CDR3 has 14 amino acids. Per the germline V gene, CDR1 is SNHLY and CDR2 is FYNNEI. CDR3 loop: CASSALAGGLEQYF. CDR3 nucleotide sequence: TGTGCCAGCAGTGCCCTAGCGGGAGGGCTTGAGCAGTACTTC. Full variable domain (outside the CDR3, taken from reference TRBV2 and TRBJ2-7): EPEVTQTPSHQVTQMGQEVILRCVPISNHLYFYWYRQILGQKVEFLVSFYNNEISEKSEIFDDQFSVERPDGSNFTLKIRSTKLEDSAMYFCASSALAGGLEQYFGPGTRLTVT.

This clonotype appeared many times. The gene calls are TRBV7-2 and TRBJ1-1; possibly TRBD1 for D (6 bases). Germline V gene data show CDR1 as SGHTA and CDR2 as FQGNSA. V dropped 5 bases and J dropped 10 bases, with 14 bases sitting between them. CDR3 length: 12 amino acids. As DNA, the CDR3 is TGTGCCAGCAGCCCGACCGGGACACCAGCTTTCTTT. It translates to CASSPTGTPAFF.

In its sample, this clonotype was seen many times. The chain uses TRBV12-3 or TRBV12-4 and TRBJ2-2; a possible D gene is TRBD1 (5 bases). The germline V and J ends were trimmed by 6 bases and 6 bases, with 14 bases remaining between them. The CDR3 runs to 14 residues. DNA of the CDR3: TGTGCCAGCAGGTCGGACATTCGGGCCGGGGAGCTGTTTTTT. Translating gives CASRSDIRAGELFF.

V and J are TRBV25-1 and TRBJ2-2; 11 bases are shared with TRBD1. Germline V gene sequence: CDR1 MGHDK, CDR2 SYGVNS. The V segment lost 0 bases and the J segment 5 bases; nucleotides outside the gene matches: 11. This CDR3 has 19 residues. The CDR3: CASSEYKLGTGGRTGELFF. CDR3 nucleotides: TGTGCCAGCAGTGAATATAAGTTGGGGACAGGGGGGAGGACCGGGGAGCTGTTTTTT.

This clonotype showed up many times. V usage is TRBV30 and J usage is TRBJ2-7; 10 bases are shared with TRBD2. Losses at the gene ends were 6 bases for V and 3 bases for J; bases not matched to a gene: 5. Germline CDR1 GTSNPN, CDR2 SVGIG (reference sequence). The CDR3 has 13 amino acids. The CDR3 nucleotides are TGTGCCTGTCATCCTAGCGGGAGCTACGAGCAGTACTTC. Amino acids: CACHPSGSYEQYF.

This clonotype was detected ten times or more. The chain joins TRBV3-1 to TRBJ2-1; D gene unclear. From germline, CDR1 is LGHDT and CDR2 YNNKEL (reference sequence). This CDR3 spans 13 amino acids. V lost 3 bases to trimming and J lost 0 bases, with 3 bases between them. The CDR3 DNA reads TGTGCCAGCAGCCATAGCTCCTACAATGAGCAGTTCTTC. Translating gives CASSHSSYNEQFF.

This clonotype was counted a single time. The junction does not match germline at one end; this may be a read error. The genes are TRBV7-7 and TRBJ2-1; 7 bases are shared with TRBD1. The CDR3 covers 14 residues. Germline loops: CDR1 SSHAT, CDR2 FNYEAQ (reference sequence). The CDR3 DNA sequence: TGTGCTAGCAGCTCCGGGACAGCGGCTAATGAGCAGCTCTTC. It yields the protein CASSSGTAANEQLF. Full variable domain (rest looked up from reference TRBV7-7 and TRBJ2-1): GAGVSQSPRYKVTKRGQDVTLRCDPISSHATLYWYQQALGQGPEFLTYFNYEAQPDKSGLPSDRFSAERPEGSISTLTIQRTEQRDSAMYRCASSSGTAANEQLFGPGTRLTVL.

The gene calls are TRBV5-1 and TRBJ1-2, with 7 bases matching TRBD1. Germline loops: CDR1 SGHRS, CDR2 YFSETQ. The CDR3 is 17 amino acids. J lost 4 bases, V lost 0 bases, and 12 bases had no gene match. CDR3 nucleotide sequence: TGCGCCAGCAGCTTGGCGCCCCCGGACAGGTCGTCCTATGGCTACACCTTC. Amino acid sequence: CASSLAPPDRSSYGYTF.

A few counts support this clonotype. The rearrangement uses TRBV5-4 and TRBJ2-7; TRBD1 might be the D (5 bases). The CDR3 is 15 amino acids. Germline assignment: CDR1 SGHNT and CDR2 YYREEE (reference sequence). V lost 4 bases and J lost 3, with 17 bases in between. The CDR3 region is CASSRGADWFYEQYF. The CDR3 region has the DNA TGTGCCAGCAGCCGTGGGGCAGATTGGTTCTACGAGCAGTACTTC.

The CDR3 bases are TGCAGTGCTAGTTACGGTCGAGAGGAGACCCAGTACTTC. Amino acid sequence: CSASYGREETQYF. The genes are TRBV20-1 and TRBJ2-5, with unresolved D. Germline-derived CDR1 and CDR2 are DFQATT and SNEGSKA (reference sequence). CDR3 size: 13 residues. Trimming removed 3 bases from V and 5 bases from J, with 13 bases in between.

In its sample, this clonotype was seen many times. The V and J genes are TRBV7-3 and TRBJ2-1; 14 nucleotides match TRBD2. The CDR3 extends over 17 amino acids. J gave up 7 bases and V 0 bases, and 5 bases lay outside the gene matches. Germline CDR1 is SGHTA and CDR2 is FQGTGA. CDR3 sequence reads: CASSLTGTSGSRNEQFF. The CDR3 bases are TGTGCCAGCAGCTTAACGGGGACTAGCGGGAGTAGAAATGAGCAGTTCTTC.

This clonotype was observed at least ten times. The V and J genes are TRBV27 and TRBJ2-5; D possibly corresponds to TRBD1 (5 bases). Per the germline V gene, CDR1 is MNHEY and CDR2 is SMNVEV (reference sequence). The CDR3 covers 14 residues. With 3 bases removed from V and 7 bases from J, the gap between germline ends came to 15 bases. DNA of the CDR3: TGTGCCAGCAGTTTTGATCCGGACAAACGGACCCAGTACTTC. The encoded protein is CASSFDPDKRTQYF.

This clonotype was found a few times. The V and J genes are TRBV29-1 and TRBJ2-1; possibly TRBD2 for D (6 bases). This CDR3 has 14 amino acids. The ends were cut back, 7 bases at V and 4 bases at J, with 17 bases in the middle. Germline-derived CDR1 and CDR2 are SQVTM and ANQGSEA. CDR3 in amino acids: CSGNRDAGYNEQFF. CDR3 sequence (DNA): TGCAGCGGGAACCGGGACGCGGGATACAATGAGCAGTTCTTC.

A single count supports this clonotype. A read error is likely here: a far larger clone is one base away. This chain connects TRBV2 to TRBJ2-3; 8 bases align to TRBD2. Germline V gene lookup returns CDR1 SNHLY and CDR2 FYNNEI. This CDR3 comprises 17 residues. The CDR3 region is CASSPSRSGSYTDAQYF. The CDR3 region has the DNA TGTGCCAGCAGTCCCAGTAGGAGCGGGAGTTACACAGATGCGCAGTATTTT.

This clonotype was seen at least ten times. The chain is built from TRBV30 and TRBJ2-2; D is uncertain. Germline CDR1 GTSNPN, CDR2 SVGIG (reference sequence). The V end was cut by 7 bases, the J end by 2 bases, with 5 bases between. CDR3 length: 11 residues. CDR3 nucleotide sequence: TGTGCCTATTCAAACACCGGGGAGCTGTTTTTT. Translating it yields CAYSNTGELFF.

A note on this clonotype: This could be a read error, since a much larger clone is one nucleotide away. The J gene is TRBJ2-7, the V gene TRBV10-1; D is unresolved. This CDR3 has 13 amino acids. V was pared by 3 bases and J by 3 bases, with 9 bases between. Germline CDR1 and CDR2: WNHNN and SYGVQD (reference sequence). CDR3 sequence: CASSEDPLYEQYF. CDR3 coding DNA: TGCGCCAGCAGTGAAGACCCCCTCTACGAGCAGTACTTC.

This chain links TRBV27 with TRBJ2-7; no firm D call. The CDR3 contains 16 residues. Per the germline V gene, CDR1 is MNHEY and CDR2 is SMNVEV (reference sequence). Trimming took 7 bases from V and 0 from J, leaving 19 bases between them. The CDR3 here is CASIAVTDGPSYEQYF. CDR3 coding DNA: TGTGCCAGCATCGCTGTAACGGACGGCCCCTCCTACGAGCAGTACTTC.

This clonotype occurred a few times. This sequence joins TRBV3-1 and TRBJ1-1; possibly TRBD1 for D (5 bases). Germline CDR1 is LGHDT and CDR2 is YNNKEL (reference sequence). The CDR3 runs to 13 residues. Trimming shortened V by 2 bases and J by 4 bases, and 8 bases separated the two germline ends. In DNA form, the CDR3 reads TGTGCCAGCAGCCAACAGGGTTCCACTGAAGCTTTCTTT. It encodes CASSQQGSTEAFF.